These 4 T cell receptor beta chains share one sample of origin, sequenced in a study of kidney transplant recipient with SARS-CoV-2 infection. TCRdb processed the reads anew with MiXCR; each CDR3 protein has one entry. The sample gives some 220,000 distinct CDR3 sequences, around 28% of which show up once; under 9.5% is in the top ten. Material: a blood sample, obtained at baseline and around day 120 from a kidney transplant recipient. These TCRs come from a male patient aged 30 to 39 who had COVID-19 and was a kidney transplant recipient. Some of these T cells may belong to the graft donor.

This clonotype was counted between two and nine times. This rearrangement joins TRBV12-3 or TRBV12-4 to TRBJ2-4; 12 bases are a match to TRBD1. The CDR3 is 16 amino acids. Trimming removed 6 bases from V and 1 base from J; junction bases left unmatched: 4. The DNA of the CDR3 is TGTGCCAGCAGGGGGACAGGGGGCAAGGCCAAAAACATTCAGTACTTC. Protein sequence: CASRGTGGKAKNIQYF.

In this sample, this clonotype turned up many times. In DNA, the CDR3 is TGTGCCAGCACCAGGCTGAACACTGAAGCTTTCTTT. This translates into CASTRLNTEAFF. This chain connects TRBV21-1 to TRBJ1-1. TRBV21-1 is marked as a pseudogene. The CDR3 is 12 amino acids.

This clonotype was picked up many times. The CDR3 protein is CASSLRFDEQYF. DNA for the CDR3: TGCGCCAGCAGCTTGAGGTTCGACGAGCAGTACTTC. The chain employs TRBV5-1 and TRBJ2-7; D is unresolved. This CDR3 has 12 amino acids. From germline, CDR1 is SGHRS and CDR2 YFSETQ. Between the trimmed V and J ends, which lost 1 base and 5 bases, there was a span of 7 bases.

Comment on this clonotype: Possible read error: a much larger clone is one base away. The CDR3 DNA is TGTGCCAGCAGCCCCGCCCGACAGGAAAACTATGGCTGCACCTTC. It encodes CASSPARQENYGCTF. The chain links TRBV11-2 to TRBJ1-2; D is perhaps TRBD1 (6 bases). CDR1 and CDR2 from the germline V gene are SGHAT and FQNNGV. This CDR3 region has 15 residues.